This T cell receptor (beta chain) came from a study of T-cell reconstitution after alpha-beta-depleted transplantation in children (dated by TCRdb to about 2016). Concerning the study at large: The study quantitatively tracked T-cell immune reconstitution after TCRalphabeta/CD19-depleted allogeneic hematopoietic cell transplantation in children using TCR repertoire profiling.

Of note for this clonotype: The target of this receptor is not known. Base qualities were left out, and no much larger clone turns up one base away.

Points the paper makes about the study in general: The frequencies of hyperexpanded clones fell over the following months, and after one year, T-cell counts and TCRbeta diversity were mostly attributed to newly produced T cells. About two months after transplant, the apparently early recovery of alphabetaT-cell counts reportedly depended on just several hundred clones that had expanded rapidly and came from non-depleted graft cells. The high TCRbeta diversity at day 60 in some patients was ascribed to recipient T cells and intrathymic progenitors that had survived conditioning.

The germline ends are 10 bases apart after V is trimmed by 0 bases and J by 7 bases. The cysteine opens and the phenylalanine closes a CDR3 of 14 amino acids. The read is trimmed to its CDR3 DNA, 42 bases read in frame from base 1. As encoded in the germline V gene (reference sequence), CDR1 is DFQATT while CDR2 is SNEGSKA. The receptor library was made with PCR. Sequencing instrument: Illumina HiSeq 2500. Molecular barcoding was employed in the preparation of TCR libraries, with unique molecular identifiers being used to normalize TCRbeta repertoire quantification. TCRdb applied fastp at Q25 and MiXCR to the public reads, then kept only in-frame beta chains. Each record represents a unique CDR3 protein, reported with the most common genes and DNA among its rows. Recorded for this sample are 100,000 or so distinct CDR3 sequences; 7.5% to 9.5% of them occurred a single time. Less than 20% of the sample is taken by the ten largest.

According to the study, the label for this sample's treatment or condition signals: allogeneic hematopoietic cell transplantation with graft depleted of TCRalphabeta T cells and CD19 B cells. TCRalphabeta/CD19-depleted allogeneic hematopoietic cell grafts were given to the transplant recipients, all of whom were children. The V and J genes are TRBV20-1 and TRBJ1-6, with the D gene uncertain. The source is a boy between 2 and 15 years old with acute lymphoblastic leukemia, due to receive a stem cell transplant. This material consisted of PBMCs, taken before TCRalphabeta/CD19-depleted stem cell transplant. This receptor carries the CDR3 CSARDGPENSPLHF. The bases are TGCAGTGCTAGAGATGGCCCTGAAAATTCACCCCTCCACTTT.